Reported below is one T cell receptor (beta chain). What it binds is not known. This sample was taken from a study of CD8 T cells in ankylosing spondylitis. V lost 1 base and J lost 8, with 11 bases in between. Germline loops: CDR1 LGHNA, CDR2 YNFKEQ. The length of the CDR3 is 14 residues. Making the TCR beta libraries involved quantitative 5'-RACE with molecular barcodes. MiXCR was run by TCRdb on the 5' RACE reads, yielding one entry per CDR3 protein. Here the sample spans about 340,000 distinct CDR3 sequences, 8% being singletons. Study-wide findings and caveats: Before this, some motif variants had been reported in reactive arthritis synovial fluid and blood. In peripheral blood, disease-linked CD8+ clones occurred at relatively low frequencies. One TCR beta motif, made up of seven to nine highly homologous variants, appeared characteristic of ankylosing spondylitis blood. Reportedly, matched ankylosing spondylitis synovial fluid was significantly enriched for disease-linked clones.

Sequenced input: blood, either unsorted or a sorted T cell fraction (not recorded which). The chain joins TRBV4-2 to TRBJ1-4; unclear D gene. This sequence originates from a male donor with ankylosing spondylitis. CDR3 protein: CASSQVVVGEKLFF. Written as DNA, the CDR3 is TGTGCCAGCAGCCAAGTGGTGGTTGGGGAAAAACTGTTTTTT.